The source of this T cell receptor (beta chain) is a study of T cells after yellow fever vaccination. As TCR cDNA was made by 5'RACE template switching, a universal primer site and UMIs were added. One entry per CDR3 protein, called by TCRdb with MiXCR from the 5' RACE reads. The table has about 30,000 distinct CDR3 sequences, 4.4% seen once. V was cut by 2 bases and J by 0 bases, with 8 bases left in between. The CDR3 has 14 amino acids. Per germline, CDR1 SQVTM and CDR2 ANQGSEA. In its sample, this clonotype was seen many times. The sequence was collected from a man aged 25 to 40 who received the YFV17D yellow fever vaccine. The V and J genes are TRBV29-1 and TRBJ2-1; D not resolved. The input for sequencing was CD8+ T cells sorted from PBMCs, taken 5 days after the yellow fever booster vaccination. The CDR3, as DNA: TGCAGCGTTGAATTGGAGAGCTCCTACAATGAGCAGTTCTTC. This codes for CSVELESSYNEQFF.